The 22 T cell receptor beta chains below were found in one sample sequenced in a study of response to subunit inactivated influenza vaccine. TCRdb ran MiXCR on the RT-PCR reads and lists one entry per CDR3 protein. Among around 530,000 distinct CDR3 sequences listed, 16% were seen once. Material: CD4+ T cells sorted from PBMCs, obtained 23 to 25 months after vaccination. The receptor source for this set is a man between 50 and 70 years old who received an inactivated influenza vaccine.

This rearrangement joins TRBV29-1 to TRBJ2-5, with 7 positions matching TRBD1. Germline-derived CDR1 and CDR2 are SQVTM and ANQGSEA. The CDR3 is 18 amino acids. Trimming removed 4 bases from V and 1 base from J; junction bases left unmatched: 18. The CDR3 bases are TGCAGCGTTGCAGGGACAGAGGACGGAAACACAATCCAAGAGACCCAGTACTTC. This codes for CSVAGTEDGNTIQETQYF.

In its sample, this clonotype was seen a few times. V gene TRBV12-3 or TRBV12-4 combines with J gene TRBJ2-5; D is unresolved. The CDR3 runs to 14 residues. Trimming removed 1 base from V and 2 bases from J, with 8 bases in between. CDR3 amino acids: CASSLGSSQETQYF. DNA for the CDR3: TGTGCCAGCAGTTTAGGGTCCTCTCAAGAGACCCAGTACTTC.

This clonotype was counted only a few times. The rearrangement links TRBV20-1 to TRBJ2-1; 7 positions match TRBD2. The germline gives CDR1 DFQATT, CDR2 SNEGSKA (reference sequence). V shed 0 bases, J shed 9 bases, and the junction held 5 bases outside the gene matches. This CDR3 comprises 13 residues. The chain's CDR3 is CSAREGGRGEQFF. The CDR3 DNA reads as TGCAGTGCTAGAGAGGGGGGGAGGGGTGAGCAGTTCTTC.

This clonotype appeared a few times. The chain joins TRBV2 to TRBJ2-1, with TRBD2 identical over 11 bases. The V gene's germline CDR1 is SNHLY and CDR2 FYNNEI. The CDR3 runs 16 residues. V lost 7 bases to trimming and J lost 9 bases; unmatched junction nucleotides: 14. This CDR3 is CASTPGLAVYSGEQFF. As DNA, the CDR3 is TGTGCCAGCACCCCGGGACTAGCGGTGTATTCGGGTGAGCAGTTCTTC.

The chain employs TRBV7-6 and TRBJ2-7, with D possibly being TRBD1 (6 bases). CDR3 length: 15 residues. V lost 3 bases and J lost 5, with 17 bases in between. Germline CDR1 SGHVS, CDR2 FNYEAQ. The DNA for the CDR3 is TGTGCCAGCAGCTTTTCCAGGGGCAGGGTGAACGAGCAGTACTTC. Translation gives CASSFSRGRVNEQYF.

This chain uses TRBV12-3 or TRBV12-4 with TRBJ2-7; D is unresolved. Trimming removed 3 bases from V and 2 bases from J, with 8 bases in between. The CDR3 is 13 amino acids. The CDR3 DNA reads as TGTGCCAGCAGTTTCCGGCAGCCCTACGAGCAGTACTTC. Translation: CASSFRQPYEQYF.

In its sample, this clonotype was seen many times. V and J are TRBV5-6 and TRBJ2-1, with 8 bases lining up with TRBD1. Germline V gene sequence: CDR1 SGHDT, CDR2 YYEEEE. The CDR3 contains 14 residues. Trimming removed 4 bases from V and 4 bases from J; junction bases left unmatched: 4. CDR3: CASSRTGKYNEQFF. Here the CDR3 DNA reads TGTGCCAGCAGCCGGACAGGGAAGTACAATGAGCAGTTCTTC.

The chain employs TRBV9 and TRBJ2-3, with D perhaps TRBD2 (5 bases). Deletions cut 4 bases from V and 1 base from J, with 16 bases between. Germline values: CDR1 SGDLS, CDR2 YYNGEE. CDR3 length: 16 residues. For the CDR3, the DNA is TGTGCCAGCAGCCCCCAAAACGGGATCGGCACAGATACGCAGTATTTT. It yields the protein CASSPQNGIGTDTQYF.

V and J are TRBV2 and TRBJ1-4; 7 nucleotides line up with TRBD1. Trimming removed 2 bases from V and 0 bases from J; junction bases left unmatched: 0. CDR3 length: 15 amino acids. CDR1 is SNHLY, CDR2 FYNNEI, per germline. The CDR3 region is CASSEQGATNEKLFF. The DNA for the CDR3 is TGTGCCAGCAGTGAACAGGGGGCAACTAATGAAAAACTGTTTTTT.

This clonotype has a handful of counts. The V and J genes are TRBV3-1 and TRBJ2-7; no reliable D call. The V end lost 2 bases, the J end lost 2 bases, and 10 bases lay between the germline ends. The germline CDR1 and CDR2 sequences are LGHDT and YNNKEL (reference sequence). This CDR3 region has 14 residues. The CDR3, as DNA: TGTGCCAGCAGCCAACAAGGACGACCCTACGAGCAGTACTTC. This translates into CASSQQGRPYEQYF.

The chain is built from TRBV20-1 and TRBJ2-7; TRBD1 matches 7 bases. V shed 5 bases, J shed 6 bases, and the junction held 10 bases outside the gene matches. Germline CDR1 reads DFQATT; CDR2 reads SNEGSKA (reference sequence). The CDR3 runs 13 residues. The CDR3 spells CSALGTEYGEQYF. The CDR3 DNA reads TGCAGTGCTTTAGGGACAGAGTATGGCGAGCAGTACTTC.

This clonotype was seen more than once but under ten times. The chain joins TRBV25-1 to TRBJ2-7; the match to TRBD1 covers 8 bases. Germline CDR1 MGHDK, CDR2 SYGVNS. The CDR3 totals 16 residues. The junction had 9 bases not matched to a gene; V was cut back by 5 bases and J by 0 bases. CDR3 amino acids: CASSSTGDPSSYEQYF. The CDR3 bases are TGTGCCAGCAGTTCGACAGGGGACCCAAGCTCCTACGAGCAGTACTTC.

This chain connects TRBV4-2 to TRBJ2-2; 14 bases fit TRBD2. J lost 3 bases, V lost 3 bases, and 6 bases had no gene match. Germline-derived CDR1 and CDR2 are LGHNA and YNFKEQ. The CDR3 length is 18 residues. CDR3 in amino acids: CASSHRLAGGHDTGELFF. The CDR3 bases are TGTGCCAGCAGCCATCGACTAGCGGGGGGGCACGACACCGGGGAGCTGTTTTTT.

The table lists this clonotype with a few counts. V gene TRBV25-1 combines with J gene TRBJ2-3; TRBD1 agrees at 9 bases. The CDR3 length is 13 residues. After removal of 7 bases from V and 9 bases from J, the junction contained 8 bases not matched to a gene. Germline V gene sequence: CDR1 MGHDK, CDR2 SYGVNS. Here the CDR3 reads CASTTSQGATQYF. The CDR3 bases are TGTGCCAGCACGACATCACAGGGGGCGACGCAGTATTTT.

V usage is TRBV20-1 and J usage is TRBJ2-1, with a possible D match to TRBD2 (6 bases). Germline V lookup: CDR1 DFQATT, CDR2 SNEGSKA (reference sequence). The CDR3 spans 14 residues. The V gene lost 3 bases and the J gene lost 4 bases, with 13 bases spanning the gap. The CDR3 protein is CSARRGSGYNEQFF. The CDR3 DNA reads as TGCAGTGCTAGGAGGGGTAGCGGTTACAATGAGCAGTTCTTC.

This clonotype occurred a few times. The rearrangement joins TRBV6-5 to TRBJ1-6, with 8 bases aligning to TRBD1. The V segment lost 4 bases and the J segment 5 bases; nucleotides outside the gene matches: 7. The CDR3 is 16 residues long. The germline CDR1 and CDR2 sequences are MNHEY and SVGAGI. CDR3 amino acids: CASSFQRQGNNSPLHF. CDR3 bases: TGTGCCAGCAGTTTCCAACGACAGGGGAATAATTCACCCCTCCACTTT.

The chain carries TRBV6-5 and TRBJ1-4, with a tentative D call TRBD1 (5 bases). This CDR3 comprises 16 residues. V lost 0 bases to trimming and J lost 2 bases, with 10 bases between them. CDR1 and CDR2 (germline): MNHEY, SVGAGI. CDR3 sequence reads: CASSYSRGMTNEKLFF. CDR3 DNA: TGTGCCAGCAGTTACTCTAGGGGAATGACTAATGAAAAACTGTTTTTT.

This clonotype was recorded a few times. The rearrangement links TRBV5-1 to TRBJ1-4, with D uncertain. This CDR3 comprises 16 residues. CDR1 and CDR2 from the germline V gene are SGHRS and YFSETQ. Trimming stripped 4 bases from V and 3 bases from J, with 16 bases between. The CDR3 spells CASSRQLQAANEKLFF. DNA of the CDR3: TGCGCCAGCAGCCGACAACTACAAGCGGCTAATGAAAAACTGTTTTTT.

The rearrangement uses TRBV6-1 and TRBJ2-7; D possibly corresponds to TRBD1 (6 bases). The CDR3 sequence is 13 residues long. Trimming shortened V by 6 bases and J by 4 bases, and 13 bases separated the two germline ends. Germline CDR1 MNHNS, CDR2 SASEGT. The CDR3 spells CASSRQVRYEQYF. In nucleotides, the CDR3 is TGTGCCAGCAGCCGACAGGTACGGTACGAGCAGTACTTC.

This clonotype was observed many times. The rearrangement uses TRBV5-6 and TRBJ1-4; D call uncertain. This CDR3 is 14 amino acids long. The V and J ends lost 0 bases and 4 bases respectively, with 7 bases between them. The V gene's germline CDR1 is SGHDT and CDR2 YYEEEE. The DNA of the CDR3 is TGTGCCAGCAGCTTGGCCGGGTTTAATGAAAAACTGTTTTTT. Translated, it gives CASSLAGFNEKLFF.

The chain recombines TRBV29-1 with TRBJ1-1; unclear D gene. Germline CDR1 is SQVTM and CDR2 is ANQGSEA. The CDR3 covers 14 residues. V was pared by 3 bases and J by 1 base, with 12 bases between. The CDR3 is CSVDLRQANTEAFF. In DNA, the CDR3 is TGCAGCGTTGACCTCCGGCAGGCGAACACTGAAGCTTTCTTT.

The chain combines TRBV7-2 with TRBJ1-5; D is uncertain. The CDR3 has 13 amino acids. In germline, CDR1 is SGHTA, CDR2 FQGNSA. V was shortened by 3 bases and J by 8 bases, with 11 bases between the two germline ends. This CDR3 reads CASSFSTGKPQHF. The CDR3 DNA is TGTGCCAGCAGCTTCTCTACGGGAAAGCCCCAGCATTTT.